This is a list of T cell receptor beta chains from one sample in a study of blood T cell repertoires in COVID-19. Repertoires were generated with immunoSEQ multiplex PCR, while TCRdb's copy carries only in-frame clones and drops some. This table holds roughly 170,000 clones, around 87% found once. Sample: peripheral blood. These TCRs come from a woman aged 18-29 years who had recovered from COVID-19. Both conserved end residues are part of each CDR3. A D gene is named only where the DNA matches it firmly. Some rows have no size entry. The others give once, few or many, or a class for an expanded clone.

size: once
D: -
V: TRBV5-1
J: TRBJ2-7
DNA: TGCGCCAGCAGCTTGTTCACAGGGCGGTATGTCTACGAGCAGTACTTC
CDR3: CASSLFTGRYVYEQYF

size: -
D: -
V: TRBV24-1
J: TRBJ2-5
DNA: TGTGCCACCAGTGACCCCTCCGGGTCCTACAGGGAGGGAAGGCAAGAGACCCAGTACTTC
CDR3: CATSDPSGSYREGRQETQYF

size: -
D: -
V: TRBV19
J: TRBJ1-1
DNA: TGTGCCAGTAGACTAAGGGAGGGACCGCTCACTGAAGCTTTCTTT
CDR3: CASRLREGPLTEAFF

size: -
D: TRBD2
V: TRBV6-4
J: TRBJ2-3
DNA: TGTGCCAGCAGTGACCAGCCGGGAGGGCGCACAGATACGCAGTATTTT
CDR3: CASSDQPGGRTDTQYF

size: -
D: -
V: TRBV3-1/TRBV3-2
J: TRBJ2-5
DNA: TGTGCCAGCAGCCGAGACCCAACACCCTACCAAGAGACCCAGTACTTC
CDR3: CASSRDPTPYQETQYF

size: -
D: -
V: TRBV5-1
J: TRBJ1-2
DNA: TGCGCCAGCAGCTTGGGCCAGGTCAATGGCTACACCTTC
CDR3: CASSLGQVNGYTF

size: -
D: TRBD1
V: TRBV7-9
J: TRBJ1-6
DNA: TGTGCCAGCAGCTTAAGGGGGACAGGACTTAATTCACCCCTCCACTTT
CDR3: CASSLRGTGLNSPLHF

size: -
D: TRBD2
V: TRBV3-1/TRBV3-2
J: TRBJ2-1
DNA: TGTGCCAGCAGCCAGAGGAGCGGGAGTTACAATGAGCAGTTCTTC
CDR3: CASSQRSGSYNEQFF

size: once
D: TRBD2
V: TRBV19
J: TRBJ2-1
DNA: TGTGGAGCAAGCGGGGGCCCCTACAATGAGCAGTTCTTC
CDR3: CGASGGPYNEQFF

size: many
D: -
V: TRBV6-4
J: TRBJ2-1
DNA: TGTGCCAGCAGTGAATCAGCGGAAGGCTCCTACAATGAGCAGTTCTTC
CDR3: CASSESAEGSYNEQFF

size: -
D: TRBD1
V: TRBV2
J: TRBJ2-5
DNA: TGTGCCAGCAGTGAATGGGTTGGGCAGGGGGCCTATGAGACCCAGTACTTC
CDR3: CASSEWVGQGAYETQYF

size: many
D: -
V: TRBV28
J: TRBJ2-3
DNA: TGTGCCAGCAGTCCACCAAGCGGAGTTGTCAGCGATACGCAGTATTTT
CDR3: CASSPPSGVVSDTQYF

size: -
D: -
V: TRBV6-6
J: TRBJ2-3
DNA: TGTGCCAGCAGTTTGACGGGATTGGTAGATACGCAGTATTTT
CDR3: CASSLTGLVDTQYF

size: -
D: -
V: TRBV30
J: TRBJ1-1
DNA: TGTGCCCCAAGGGGGGGACGGGACACTGAAGCTTTCTTT
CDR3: CAPRGGRDTEAFF

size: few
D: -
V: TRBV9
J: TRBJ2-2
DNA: TGTGCCAGCAGCCCCCAAGGGGAGAACACCGGGGAGCTGTTTTTT
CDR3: CASSPQGENTGELFF

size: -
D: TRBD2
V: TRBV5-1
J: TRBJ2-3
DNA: TGCGCCAGCAGTTGGGGGACTAGCGGGAGCACAGATACGCAGTATTTT
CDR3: CASSWGTSGSTDTQYF

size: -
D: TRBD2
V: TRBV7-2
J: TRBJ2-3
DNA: TGTGCCAGCAGCCTACGACTAGCGGGGTTCGGGCGGGTCACAGATACGCAGTATTTT
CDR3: CASSLRLAGFGRVTDTQYF

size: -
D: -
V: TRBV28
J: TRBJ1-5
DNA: TGTGCCAGCAAGGGAGGGAATAGCAATCAGCCCCAGCATTTT
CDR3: CASKGGNSNQPQHF

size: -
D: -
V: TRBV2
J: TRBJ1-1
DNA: TGTGCCAGCAGTGAAGTAGCGGAATCTGAAGCTTTCTTT
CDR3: CASSEVAESEAFF

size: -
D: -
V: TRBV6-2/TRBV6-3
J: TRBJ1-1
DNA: TGTGCCAGCAGTGGCGATAGGGCGGGGACTGAAGCTTTCTTT
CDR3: CASSGDRAGTEAFF

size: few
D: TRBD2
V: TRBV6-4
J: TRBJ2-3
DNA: TGTGCCAGCAGCCGACTAGCGGGAACAGATACGCAGTATTTT
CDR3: CASSRLAGTDTQYF

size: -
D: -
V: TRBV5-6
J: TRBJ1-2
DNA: TGTGCCAGCAGTACGTCTCGGGGCTACACCTTC
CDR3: CASSTSRGYTF

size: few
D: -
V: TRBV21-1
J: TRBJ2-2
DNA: TGTGCCAGCAGCAAGGGTTTCGGACAGGGGGTAAAGGAGGCCGGGGAGCTGTTTTTT
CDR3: CASSKGFGQGVKEAGELFF

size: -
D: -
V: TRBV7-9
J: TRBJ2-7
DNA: TGTGCCAGCAGCCCCACCTCTATGGTGTCCTACGAGCAGTACTTC
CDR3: CASSPTSMVSYEQYF

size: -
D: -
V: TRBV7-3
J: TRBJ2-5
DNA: TGTGCCAGCAGCTTAACGGGGAGTATGGGAGAGACCCAGTACTTC
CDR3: CASSLTGSMGETQYF

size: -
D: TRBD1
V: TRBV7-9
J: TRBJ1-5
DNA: TGTGCCAGCAGTACCGGACAGGGGCGCAATCAGCCCCAGCATTTT
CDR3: CASSTGQGRNQPQHF

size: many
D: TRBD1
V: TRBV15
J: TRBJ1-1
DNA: TGTGCCACCAGCAGAGGGGCGGACAGGGGGAACACTGAAGCTTTCTTT
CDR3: CATSRGADRGNTEAFF